This T cell receptor (beta chain) was obtained from a study of T cells in localized non-small cell lung cancer. Overall study findings and caveats: Prolonged overall survival went with higher T cell density in the blood. Uninvolved adjacent lung showed the highest T cell clonality, exceeding tumor. Within adjacent lung there appeared a median about 54 of the top 100 tumor clones.

Points on this clone: The antigen is undetermined.

TCRdb's copy holds only in-frame clones and misses some; the assay was immunoSEQ multiplex PCR. Found here are 45,000 to 60,000 clones, under 85% of them singletons; the top ten hold approximately 20%. The CDR3 consists of 14 residues. Between the trimmed V and J ends, which lost 6 bases and 4 bases, there was a span of 11 bases. Germline V lookup: CDR1 SGHDT, CDR2 YYEEEE. The chain recombines TRBV5-6 with TRBJ1-6, with a tentative D call TRBD1 (5 bases). Sequencing was performed on peripheral blood, taken before any cancer treatment. The receptor's source is an older female donor with stage II squamous cell lung carcinoma. The CDR3 loop reads CASTLRGYNSPLHF. CDR3 coding DNA: TGTGCCAGCACCCTTAGGGGTTATAATTCACCCCTCCACTTT.